Listed here are 3 T cell receptor beta chains from one sample, sequenced in a study of blood T cell repertoires in COVID-19. Measured with immunoSEQ multiplex PCR; TCRdb has only the in-frame clones, and not every one. The top ten clones hold about 12% of a sample with 250,000 to 300,000 clones, about 86% of them seen once. Sequencing was done on a sample of peripheral blood. The source is a woman aged 25 to 39 with COVID-19, enrolled during active disease.

The chain has TRBV27 and TRBJ1-2; 7 nucleotides align to TRBD1. The CDR3 loop spans 13 amino acids. CDR1 is MNHEY and CDR2 is SMNVEV in the germline V gene (reference sequence). The V and J ends lost 4 bases and 2 bases, in that order; junction bases with no gene match: 1. The CDR3 coding sequence is TGTGCCAGCAGTTGGGGACAGAACTATGGCTACACCTTC. It encodes CASSWGQNYGYTF.

V usage is TRBV27 and J usage is TRBJ1-2; weak D call: TRBD1 (5 bases). CDR1 is MNHEY and CDR2 is SMNVEV in the germline V gene (reference sequence). The CDR3 is made up of 16 amino acids. V was clipped by 6 bases and J by 8 bases, with 25 bases between them. Written as DNA, the CDR3 is TGTGCCAGCAGCCACACTGGAGGGTGGCGGGGCGACGGCTACACCTTC. Translation gives CASSHTGGWRGDGYTF.

The chain joins TRBV15 to TRBJ1-4; 9 bases align to TRBD1. V shed 5 bases, J shed 4 bases, and the junction held 8 bases outside the gene matches. CDR1 and CDR2 (germline): LNHNV, YYDKDF (reference sequence). The CDR3 has 16 amino acids. CDR3 sequence reads: CATSAGTGLLNEKLFF. In DNA form, the CDR3 reads TGTGCCACCAGCGCCGGGACAGGGCTCCTTAATGAAAAACTGTTTTTT.